Listed below are T cell receptor beta chains from one sample, sequenced in a study of OX40 agonist ivuxolimab in advanced cancers. The table came from immunoSEQ multiplex PCR; TCRdb's copy has only in-frame clones and leaves some out. The sample comprises about 81,000 clones, approximately 85% of which are singletons, and roughly 0.22% rests with the top ten. The sequencing used CD4+ or CD8+ T cells sorted from blood, collected in a trial of the OX40 agonist ivuxolimab. These receptors all stem from an adult with an advanced solid tumor such as melanoma, head and neck, liver or kidney cancer. Each CDR3 is given with its conserved first and last residue. A D gene is named only where the DNA matches it firmly. Clone sizes are given selectively: once, few, many, or a class where the clone is expanded.

clone size: few
D gene: .
V gene: TRBV7-8
J gene: TRBJ1-1
CDR3 DNA: TGTGCCAGCAGCTTTTCCCCGACGAGGGAGCCTACTAGGAGCACTGAAGCTTTCTTT
CDR3 protein: CASSFSPTREPTRSTEAFF

clone size: .
D gene: TRBD2
V gene: TRBV9
J gene: TRBJ2-4
CDR3 DNA: TGTGCCAGCAGCGAGGGACTAGCGGGAATAGCCAAAAACATTCAGTACTTC
CDR3 protein: CASSEGLAGIAKNIQYF

clone size: .
D gene: .
V gene: TRBV2
J gene: TRBJ1-2
CDR3 DNA: TGTGCCAGGCGGGACATCGCTAACTATGGCTACACCTTC
CDR3 protein: CARRDIANYGYTF

clone size: .
D gene: TRBD1
V gene: TRBV6-1
J gene: TRBJ2-5
CDR3 DNA: TGTGCCAGCAGGAGACAGGGCAGGGAAGAGACCCAGTACTTC
CDR3 protein: CASRRQGREETQYF

clone size: .
D gene: .
V gene: TRBV30
J gene: TRBJ1-3
CDR3 DNA: TGTGCCTGGAGTCACGGGGTGCGGGGAAACACCATATATTTT
CDR3 protein: CAWSHGVRGNTIYF

clone size: .
D gene: .
V gene: TRBV19
J gene: TRBJ2-2
CDR3 DNA: TGTGCCAGTAGAAGGCTGGACGAGAACACCGGGGAGCTGTTTTTT
CDR3 protein: CASRRLDENTGELFF

clone size: .
D gene: TRBD2
V gene: TRBV4-3
J gene: TRBJ2-7
CDR3 DNA: TGCGCCAGCAGCCAACAAGCGGGGGCCTACGAGCAGTACTTC
CDR3 protein: CASSQQAGAYEQYF

clone size: .
D gene: .
V gene: TRBV5-1
J gene: TRBJ2-2
CDR3 DNA: TGCGCCAGCAGCTTGGTGGGGAGCACCGGGGAGCTGTTTTTT
CDR3 protein: CASSLVGSTGELFF

clone size: .
D gene: .
V gene: TRBV15
J gene: TRBJ2-1
CDR3 DNA: TGTGCCACCAGCAGAGATGGTCGGGGTTACAATGAGCAGTTCTTC
CDR3 protein: CATSRDGRGYNEQFF

clone size: .
D gene: TRBD2
V gene: TRBV7-2
J gene: TRBJ2-2
CDR3 DNA: TGTGCCAGCAGACTACTAGCGGGGATCACCGGGGAGCTGTTTTTT
CDR3 protein: CASRLLAGITGELFF

clone size: .
D gene: .
V gene: TRBV2
J gene: TRBJ1-2
CDR3 DNA: TGTGCCAGCCATCTCAGGCTTGGCTACACCTTC
CDR3 protein: CASHLRLGYTF

clone size: .
D gene: TRBD1
V gene: TRBV13
J gene: TRBJ2-5
CDR3 DNA: TGTGCCAGCAGACCAGAGACAGGGGGCCGGGAGACCCAGTACTTC
CDR3 protein: CASRPETGGRETQYF

clone size: few
D gene: .
V gene: TRBV10-3
J gene: TRBJ1-1
CDR3 DNA: TGTGCCGCTCAGGGGAACACTGAAGCTTTCTTT
CDR3 protein: CAAQGNTEAFF

clone size: .
D gene: .
V gene: TRBV9
J gene: TRBJ2-1
CDR3 DNA: TGTGCCAGCAGCGCAACAGGGACTGGGCTGGGAGAGCAGTTCTTC
CDR3 protein: CASSATGTGLGEQFF

clone size: .
D gene: .
V gene: TRBV19
J gene: TRBJ1-2
CDR3 DNA: TGTGCCAGTAGTTACCACGGGACAACGTATGGCTACACCTTC
CDR3 protein: CASSYHGTTYGYTF

clone size: .
D gene: TRBD2
V gene: TRBV5-5
J gene: TRBJ2-7
CDR3 DNA: TGTGCCAGCAGCTCTAGCGGAGGACCCTCCTACGAGCAGTACTTC
CDR3 protein: CASSSSGGPSYEQYF

clone size: once
D gene: .
V gene: TRBV2
J gene: TRBJ1-2
CDR3 DNA: TGTGCCAGCATATTGGGTGATCGACGGGGCTACACCTTC
CDR3 protein: CASILGDRRGYTF

clone size: .
D gene: .
V gene: TRBV6-6
J gene: TRBJ1-3
CDR3 DNA: TGTGCCAGTACCAGGGAAGGAAACACCATATATTTT
CDR3 protein: CASTREGNTIYF

clone size: .
D gene: TRBD1
V gene: TRBV5-1
J gene: TRBJ1-1
CDR3 DNA: TGCGCCAGCAGCCAGACAGGGGGGAACACTGAAGCTTTCTTT
CDR3 protein: CASSQTGGNTEAFF

clone size: .
D gene: .
V gene: TRBV29-1
J gene: TRBJ1-2
CDR3 DNA: TGCAGCGTCCTTCCCCAGACAACAATTATTAACTATGGCTACACCTTC
CDR3 protein: CSVLPQTTIINYGYTF

clone size: once
D gene: TRBD1
V gene: TRBV30
J gene: TRBJ2-3
CDR3 DNA: TGTGCCTGGAAAAAAACAGGGGGGTCAGATACGCAGTATTTT
CDR3 protein: CAWKKTGGSDTQYF

clone size: .
D gene: .
V gene: TRBV7-8
J gene: TRBJ1-5
CDR3 DNA: TGTGCCAGCAGCCGAGACAATCAGCCCCAGCATTTT
CDR3 protein: CASSRDNQPQHF

clone size: .
D gene: TRBD2
V gene: TRBV9
J gene: TRBJ2-4
CDR3 DNA: TGTGCCAGCAGCGCAAGACTAGCGGGGGACATAGCCAAAAACATTCAGTACTTC
CDR3 protein: CASSARLAGDIAKNIQYF

clone size: once
D gene: .
V gene: TRBV4-3
J gene: TRBJ2-2
CDR3 DNA: TGCGCCAGCAGCCGAGCGACCGCTCAACGCACCGGGGAGCTGTTTTTT
CDR3 protein: CASSRATAQRTGELFF

clone size: .
D gene: TRBD2
V gene: TRBV28
J gene: TRBJ2-2
CDR3 DNA: TGTGCCAGCAGTAATCTAGCGGGGCAAAGAGGTCGGGAGCTGTTTTTT
CDR3 protein: CASSNLAGQRGRELFF

clone size: .
D gene: TRBD1
V gene: TRBV7-3
J gene: TRBJ2-5
CDR3 DNA: TGTGCCAGCAGCGGGGAACGGACAGGGCGAGAGACCCAGTACTTC
CDR3 protein: CASSGERTGRETQYF

clone size: .
D gene: TRBD1
V gene: TRBV27
J gene: TRBJ2-3
CDR3 DNA: TGTGCCAGCAGTTTAAGGGGACAGCCTAGCACAGATACGCAGTATTTT
CDR3 protein: CASSLRGQPSTDTQYF

clone size: .
D gene: TRBD1
V gene: TRBV9
J gene: TRBJ1-1
CDR3 DNA: TGTGCCAGCAGCGTTCGGACAGGGATTGAAGCTTTCTTT
CDR3 protein: CASSVRTGIEAFF

clone size: .
D gene: .
V gene: TRBV28
J gene: TRBJ2-7
CDR3 DNA: TGTGCCAGCAACCCCATTCCGCCAGGGCGACGAAGCTCCTACGAGCAGTACTTC
CDR3 protein: CASNPIPPGRRSSYEQYF